This T cell receptor beta chain originates from a study of glioma-infiltrating T cells after dendritic cell vaccination. In the study overall: Autologous tumor lysate was loaded overnight onto monocyte-derived dendritic cells grown 6 to 7 days with IL-4 and GM-CSF. Three intradermal dendritic cell vaccine injections were given every two weeks.

Input was 2 ug genomic DNA, or all available if less. Primers: 60 V beta forward and 13 J beta reverse. The protocol was immunoSEQ multiplex PCR, while the TCRdb copy is restricted to in-frame clones and leaves out a portion. Of around 60,000 clones listed, about 89% are singletons. The time point denotes: after dendritic cell vaccination, including at tumor progression/relapse. The sequence was obtained from a human donor with glioblastoma. The specimen comprised blood, sampled after dendritic cell vaccination.

The CDR3 DNA reads as TGTGCCAGCAGTGCCCGGGGGTTGCCTGAAGCTTTCTTT. It encodes CASSARGLPEAFF. J is TRBJ1-1 and V is TRBV6-1, with a weak D call TRBD1 (5 bases). Germline V CDR1 and CDR2: MNHNS, SASEGT. V lost 4 bases, J lost 6 bases, and 12 bases lay in between. CDR3 length: 13 residues.